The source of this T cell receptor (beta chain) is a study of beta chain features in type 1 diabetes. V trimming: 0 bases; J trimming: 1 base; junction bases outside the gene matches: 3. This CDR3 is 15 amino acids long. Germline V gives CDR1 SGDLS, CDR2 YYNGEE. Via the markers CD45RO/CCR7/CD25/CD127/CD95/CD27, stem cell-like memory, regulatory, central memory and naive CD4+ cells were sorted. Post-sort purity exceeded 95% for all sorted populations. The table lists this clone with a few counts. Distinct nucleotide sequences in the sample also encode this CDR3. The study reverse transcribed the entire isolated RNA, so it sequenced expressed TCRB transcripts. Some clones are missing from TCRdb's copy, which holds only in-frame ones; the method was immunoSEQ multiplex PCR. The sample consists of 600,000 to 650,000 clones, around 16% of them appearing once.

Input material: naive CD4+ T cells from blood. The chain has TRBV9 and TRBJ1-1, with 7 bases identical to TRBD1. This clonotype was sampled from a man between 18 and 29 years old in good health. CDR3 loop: CASSVGRGSNTEAFF. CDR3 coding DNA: TGTGCCAGCAGCGTAGGCAGGGGGTCGAACACTGAAGCTTTCTTT. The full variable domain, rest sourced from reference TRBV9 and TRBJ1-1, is DSGVTQTPKHLITATGQRVTLRCSPRSGDLSVYWYQQSLDQGLQFLIQYYNGEERAKGNILERFSAQQFPDLHSELNLSSLELGDSALYFCASSVGRGSNTEAFFGQGTRLTVV.